This T cell receptor beta chain was sequenced during a study of metastatic and nonmetastatic thyroid tumors. On this clone: The junction departs from the called germline gene at one end, perhaps through a read error.

Patients underwent thyroid surgery, and none had received any treatment before it. The length of the CDR3 is 11 residues. CDR1 and CDR2 from the germline V gene are SGHRS and YFSETQ. Original data processing: For papillary thyroid cancer, a distant-metastasis classifier was constructed from CDR3 differences observed across clinicopathological groups. TCRdb reprocessed the PCR reads using MiXCR. What appears here as the V and J calls and clone size reflects TCRdb's work, not the paper's. The sample lists tens of thousands of clones; around 17% were seen once. Sample: tumor tissue. This chain joins TRBV5-1 and TRBJ2-5, with D perhaps given as TRBD1 or TRBD2 (5 bases each). The source of this sequence is a female donor with papillary thyroid cancer or a benign thyroid nodule (not recorded which). Some clones in this sample may be carry-over from other donors' samples. The CDR3 nucleotides are TGCGCCAGCAGCTTAGGGGAGACCAAGCACTTC. As protein: CASSLGETKHF. Supplemented by reference TRBV5-1 and TRBJ2-5, the full variable domain reads KAGVTQTPRYLIKTRGQQVTLSCSPISGHRSVSWYQQTPGQGLQFLFEYFSETQRNKGNFPGRFSGRQFSNSRSEMNVSTLELGDSALYLCASSLGETKHFGPGTRLLVL.